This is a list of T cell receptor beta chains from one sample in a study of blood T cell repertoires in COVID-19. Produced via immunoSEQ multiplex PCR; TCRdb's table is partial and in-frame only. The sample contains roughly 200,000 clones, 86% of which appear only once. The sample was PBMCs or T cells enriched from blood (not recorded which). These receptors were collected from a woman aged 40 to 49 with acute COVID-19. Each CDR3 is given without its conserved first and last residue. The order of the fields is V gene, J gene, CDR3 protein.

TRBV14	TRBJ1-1	ASSPRDRGGPEAF
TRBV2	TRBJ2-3	ASGTRTDTQY
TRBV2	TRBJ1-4	ASSDTHEKLF
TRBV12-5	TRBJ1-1	ASGLGQGFRNTEAF
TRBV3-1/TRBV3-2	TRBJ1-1	ASSHFAERPSEAF
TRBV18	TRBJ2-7	ASSPAQGINYEQY
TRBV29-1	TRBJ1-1	SVEGGQNTEAF
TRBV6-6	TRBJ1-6	ASSPGQGHRGNNSPLH
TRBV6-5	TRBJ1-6	ASSYGGTGRSPLH
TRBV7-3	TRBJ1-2	ASSLLEGSGYT
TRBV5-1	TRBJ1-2	ASSLGTFIYGYT
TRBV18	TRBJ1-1	ASSPTGLPSEAF
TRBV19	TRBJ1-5	ASSSTGGQGNQPQH